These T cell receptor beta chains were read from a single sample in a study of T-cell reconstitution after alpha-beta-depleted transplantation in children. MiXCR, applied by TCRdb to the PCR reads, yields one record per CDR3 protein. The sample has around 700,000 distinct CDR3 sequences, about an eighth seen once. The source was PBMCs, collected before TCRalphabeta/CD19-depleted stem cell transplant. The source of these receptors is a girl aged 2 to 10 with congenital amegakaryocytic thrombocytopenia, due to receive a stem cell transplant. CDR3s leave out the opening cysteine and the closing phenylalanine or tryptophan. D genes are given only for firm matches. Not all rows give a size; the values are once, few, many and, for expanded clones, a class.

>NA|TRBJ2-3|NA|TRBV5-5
ASSPSASVFSTDTQY
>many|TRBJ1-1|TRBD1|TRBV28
ASNTGGDNTEAF
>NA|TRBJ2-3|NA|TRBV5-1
ASSSQTSGDTQY
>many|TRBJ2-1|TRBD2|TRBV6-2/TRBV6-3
ASSYLWVSGRDPSYNEQF
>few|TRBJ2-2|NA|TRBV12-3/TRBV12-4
ASSVVLLSDRYTGELF
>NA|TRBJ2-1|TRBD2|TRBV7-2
ASSMTSGGLNEQF
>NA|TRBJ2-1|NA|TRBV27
ASSLLGGNNEQF
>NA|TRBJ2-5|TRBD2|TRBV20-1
SARDFQGKTSGEQETQY
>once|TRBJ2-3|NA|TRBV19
AIGPRDSTDTQY
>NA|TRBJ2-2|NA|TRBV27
ASSMWQNTGELF
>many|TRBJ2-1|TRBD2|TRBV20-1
SALNGLAGGPRGYNEQF
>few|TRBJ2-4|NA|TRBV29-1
SVADRLAKNIQY
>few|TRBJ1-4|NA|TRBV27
ASSALGEKLF
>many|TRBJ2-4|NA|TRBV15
ATSRDPFGALVLFDKNIQY
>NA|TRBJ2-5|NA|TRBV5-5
ASSQVTLKKETQY
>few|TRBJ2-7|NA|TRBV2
ASRSFYEQY
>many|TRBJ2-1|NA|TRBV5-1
ASSNVLVEGGEQF
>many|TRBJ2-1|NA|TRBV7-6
ASSLIFSDEQF
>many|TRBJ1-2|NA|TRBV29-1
SVVGTYYGYT
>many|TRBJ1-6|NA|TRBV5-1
ASSLARQSVSPLH
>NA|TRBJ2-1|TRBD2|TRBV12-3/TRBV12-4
ASSFRTSGLSSYNEQF